This T cell receptor beta chain derives from a study of blood T cell repertoires in COVID-19. Study information: Sample material is recorded as cDNA or gDNA derived from T cells, B-cell-depleted T cells, or PBMCs.

In the source study's methods: The assay estimated nucleated cells by amplifying reference gene primers. TCRdb's table, derived via immunoSEQ multiplex PCR, lists solely in-frame clones and lacks some. Clonal size and the V and J genes are those of that table, whereas D and trimming came from the DNA. This table has roughly 330,000 clones, 80% to 90% appearing once. Participants were aged about 18 to 100 years from 20 to 30 US areas. The recovered donors of Cohort 3 showed two negative PCRs, clearance, or symptom resolution. Germline V lookup: CDR1 LGHDT, CDR2 YNNKEL (reference sequence). The CDR3 has 13 residues. After removal of 6 bases from V and 2 bases from J, the junction contained 2 bases not matched to a gene.

V usage is TRBV3-1 (or the pseudogene TRBV3-2) and J usage is TRBJ2-7, with 9 bases that match TRBD2. Material: PBMCs or T cells enriched from blood (not recorded which). This clonotype was sampled from a woman aged 30 to 39 who had recovered from COVID-19. Here the CDR3 reads CASRIAGAYEQYF. As DNA, the CDR3 is TGTGCCAGCAGAATAGCGGGGGCCTACGAGCAGTACTTC.